What follows are 20 T cell receptor beta chains derived from one specimen sequenced in a study of early T cells in non-severe SARS-CoV-2 infection. A single record per CDR3 protein comes from TCRdb applying MiXCR to the 5' RACE reads. The sample has 56,000 or so distinct CDR3 sequences, roughly 8.2% seen once. The sample consisted of whole blood. All receptors come from an adult who was a healthcare worker with PCR-confirmed SARS-CoV-2 infection or an uninfected control (not recorded which).

The sample holds a few counts of this clonotype. V gene TRBV5-1 combines with J gene TRBJ2-6; D remains unclear. CDR1 and CDR2 (germline): SGHRS, YFSETQ. The ends were cut back, 3 bases at V and 0 bases at J, with 7 bases in the middle. The CDR3 is 15 amino acids. The CDR3 DNA reads as TGCGCCAGCAGCTCACCGGACTCTGGGGCCAACGTCCTGACTTTC. Translated: CASSSPDSGANVLTF. Full variable domain (remainder filled in from reference TRBV5-1 and TRBJ2-6): KAGVTQTPRYLIKTRGQQVTLSCSPISGHRSVSWYQQTPGQGLQFLFEYFSETQRNKGNFPGRFSGRQFSNSRSEMNVSTLELGDSALYLCASSSPDSGANVLTFGAGSRLTVL.

The chain combines TRBV5-1 with TRBJ1-1; D call uncertain. The CDR3 has 14 amino acids. Trimming pared 8 bases from V and 4 bases from J, leaving 18 bases between. Germline lookup yields CDR1 SGHRS and CDR2 YFSETQ. CDR3 region: CASGEDGWGTEAFF. CDR3 bases: TGCGCCAGTGGAGAGGACGGTTGGGGCACTGAAGCTTTCTTT.

This clonotype has a count of ten or more. The chain carries TRBV5-5 and TRBJ2-5; 7 bases agree with TRBD1. J gave up 5 bases and V 5 bases, and 6 bases lay outside the gene matches. This CDR3 has 13 amino acids. CDR1 and CDR2 from the germline V gene are SGHKS and YYEKEE (reference sequence). CDR3 in amino acids: CASSPTGQETQYF. The CDR3 DNA sequence: TGTGCCAGCAGTCCGACAGGGCAGGAGACCCAGTACTTC. Variable domain in full (rest from reference TRBV5-5 and TRBJ2-5): DAGVTQSPTHLIKTRGQQVTLRCSPISGHKSVSWYQQVLGQGPQFIFQYYEKEERGRGNFPDRFSARQFPNYSSELNVNALLLGDSALYLCASSPTGQETQYFGPGTRLLVL.

There are a few counts of this clonotype. Written as DNA, the CDR3 is TGTGCCAGCAGTTATGGGGGGCCGGCTGGAAACACCATATATTTT. This sequence encodes CASSYGGPAGNTIYF. V usage is TRBV6-6 and J usage is TRBJ1-3, with D perhaps TRBD1 (6 bases). CDR3 size: 15 residues. V gave up 3 bases and J gave up 2 bases, with 11 bases separating them. In germline, CDR1 is MNHNY, CDR2 SVGAGI (reference sequence).

This clonotype has ten or more counts. The chain links TRBV11-3 to TRBJ2-7; D possibly corresponds to TRBD2 (7 bases). This CDR3 has 14 amino acids. Deletions cut 5 bases from V and 5 bases from J, with 16 bases between. Per germline, CDR1 SGHNT and CDR2 YENEEA. The CDR3 loop is CASSPHSGGHEQYF. As DNA, the CDR3 is TGTGCCAGCAGCCCCCACTCGGGGGGCCACGAGCAGTACTTC.

This clonotype was recorded a few times. This chain uses TRBV5-6 with TRBJ2-7, with D possibly TRBD1 on 6 matching bases. Per the germline V gene, CDR1 is SGHDT and CDR2 is YYEEEE. This CDR3 comprises 13 residues. V was trimmed by 4 bases and J by 2 bases, leaving 10 bases between them. This chain's CDR3 is CASSLTGTYEQYF. The CDR3 DNA follows: TGTGCCAGCAGCCTGACAGGAACCTACGAGCAGTACTTC.

This clonotype was found a few times. This chain uses TRBV30 with TRBJ1-3, with D possibly TRBD1 on 6 matching bases. Germline CDR1 GTSNPN, CDR2 SVGIG (reference sequence). This CDR3 is 15 amino acids long. V gave up 1 base and J gave up 0 bases, with 10 bases separating them. Written as DNA, the CDR3 is TGTGCCTGGAGTGGCAGGGGAGCCTCTGGAAACACCATATATTTT. It yields the protein CAWSGRGASGNTIYF.

The V and J genes are TRBV4-1 and TRBJ2-7; D is perhaps TRBD2 (7 bases). CDR1 MGHRA and CDR2 YSYEKL come from the germline V gene. The CDR3 length is 18 residues. The V end was cut by 1 base, the J end by 0 bases, with 19 bases between. The CDR3, as DNA: TGCGCCAGCAGCCAAGCCTTCCTCGGGGGGCAGACCTCCTACGAGCAGTACTTC. This gives the protein CASSQAFLGGQTSYEQYF.

The table lists this clonotype with many counts. The rearrangement joins TRBV27 to TRBJ2-5; possibly TRBD2 for D (6 bases). The CDR3 length is 13 residues. Looked up from germline, CDR1 is MNHEY and CDR2 is SMNVEV (reference sequence). The V and J ends lost 4 bases and 5 bases respectively, with 11 bases between them. CDR3 region: CASSWGRGETQYF. The CDR3 nucleotides are TGTGCCAGCAGTTGGGGACGGGGGGAGACCCAGTACTTC.

This clonotype has just a few counts. This chain links TRBV11-2 with TRBJ1-1, with TRBD1 as a possible D gene (5 bases). Germline V gene lookup returns CDR1 SGHAT and CDR2 FQNNGV. V was trimmed by 5 bases and J by 0 bases, leaving 13 bases between them. The CDR3 contains 15 residues. The CDR3 bases are TGTGCCAGCAGCGGACGAAGGGGCATGAACACTGAAGCTTTCTTT. Protein sequence: CASSGRRGMNTEAFF.

In this sample, this clonotype turned up many times. It is likely a read error, because the conserved phenylalanine at the end of the CDR3 is missing. The chain links TRBV29-1 to TRBJ1-5; D unclear. Germline V gives CDR1 SQVTM, CDR2 ANQGSEA. Trimming shortened V by 6 bases and J by 5 bases, and 5 bases separated the two germline ends. The CDR3 totals 10 residues. CDR3 nucleotides: TGCAGCGTGGGCGATCAGCCCCAGCATTCT. As protein: CSVGDQPQHS.

This clonotype was seen a few times. The rearrangement uses TRBV29-1 and TRBJ2-1; no clear D gene. V was cut by 1 base and J by 9 bases, with 7 bases left in between. The CDR3 sequence is 11 residues long. Germline-derived CDR1 and CDR2 are SQVTM and ANQGSEA. The CDR3 here is CSVEGNGEQFF. The DNA of the CDR3 is TGCAGCGTTGAAGGGAATGGTGAGCAGTTCTTC.

V usage is TRBV11-2 and J usage is TRBJ2-7; weak D call: TRBD2 (5 bases). The CDR3 covers 15 residues. Germline V gene lookup returns CDR1 SGHAT and CDR2 FQNNGV. V was cut by 1 base and J by 2 bases, with 12 bases left in between. CDR3 sequence reads: CASSLGGLPPYEQYF. The CDR3 nucleotides read TGTGCCAGCAGCTTAGGAGGACTCCCACCCTACGAGCAGTACTTC. Full variable domain (rest looked up from reference TRBV11-2 and TRBJ2-7): EAGVAQSPRYKIIEKRQSVAFWCNPISGHATLYWYQQILGQGPKLLIQFQNNGVVDDSQLPKDRFSAERLKGVDSTLKIQPAKLEDSAVYLCASSLGGLPPYEQYFGPGTRLTVT.

This clonotype was counted a few times. The chain joins TRBV7-2 to TRBJ1-2; no firm D call. CDR1 and CDR2 (germline): SGHTA, FQGNSA. The CDR3 is made up of 14 amino acids. The V gene lost 1 base and the J gene lost 5 bases, with 11 bases spanning the gap. This CDR3 is CASSLETGRYGYTF. In nucleotides, the CDR3 is TGTGCCAGCAGCTTAGAAACCGGGAGATATGGCTACACCTTC. The variable domain in full, with the rest retrieved from reference TRBV7-2 and TRBJ1-2, is GAGVSQSPSNKVTEKGKDVELRCDPISGHTALYWYRQSLGQGLEFLIYFQGNSAPDKSGLPSDRFSAERTGGSVSTLTIQRTQQEDSAVYLCASSLETGRYGYTFGSGTRLTVV.

Concerning this clonotype: One junction end does not reproduce the germline sequence, and a read error may be involved. The chain links TRBV11-2 to TRBJ1-5, with no clear D. The germline gives CDR1 SGHAT, CDR2 FQNNGV. The CDR3 sequence is 13 residues long. Written as DNA, the CDR3 is TGTGCCAGCAGCATAGAGGGCAATCAGCCCCAGCATTTT. It yields the protein CASSIEGNQPQHF.

This clonotype was seen many times. The chain recombines TRBV30 with TRBJ1-2, with unresolved D. CDR1 GTSNPN and CDR2 SVGIG come from the germline V gene (reference sequence). CDR3 length: 13 residues. V lost 1 base and J lost 2, with 8 bases in between. The CDR3 coding sequence is TGTGCCTGGAGTGATTACAGAAACTATGGCTACACCTTC. Translation gives CAWSDYRNYGYTF.

The chain is built from TRBV29-1 and TRBJ2-5; 10 positions agree with TRBD2. Trimming at V came to 2 bases and at J to 3 bases, leaving 12 bases not matched to a gene. Germline loops: CDR1 SQVTM, CDR2 ANQGSEA. CDR3 length equals 17 residues. The CDR3 region has the DNA TGCAGCGTTGAACTTCGCGTACCTAGCGGGAGAGAAGAGACCCAGTACTTC. This encodes CSVELRVPSGREETQYF. Full variable domain (missing parts from reference TRBV29-1 and TRBJ2-5): SAVISQKPSRDICQRGTSLTIQCQVDSQVTMMFWYRQQPGQSLTLIATANQGSEATYESGFVIDKFPISRPNLTFSTLTVSNMSPEDSSIYLCSVELRVPSGREETQYFGPGTRLLVL.

This clonotype showed up just a few times. The chain is built from TRBV5-8 and TRBJ2-3; 8 nucleotides agree with TRBD2. The CDR3 extends over 15 amino acids. Germline V gene data show CDR1 as SGHTS and CDR2 as YDEGEE. V was pared by 0 bases and J by 2 bases, with 2 bases of the junction left unmatched. CDR3 in DNA: TGTGCCAGCAGCTTGGGCGGGGGGAACACAGATACGCAGTATTTT. Translation gives CASSLGGGNTDTQYF.

This clonotype was counted a few times. The rearrangement uses TRBV7-2 and TRBJ2-3, with 16 bases matching TRBD2. The CDR3 totals 17 residues. V lost 4 bases and J lost 7; bases outside the gene matches: 8. Per the germline V gene, CDR1 is SGHTA and CDR2 is FQGNSA. The CDR3 here is CASSWGLAGGNGNTQYF. As DNA, the CDR3 is TGTGCCAGCAGCTGGGGACTAGCGGGGGGGAATGGGAATACGCAGTATTTT.

This chain uses TRBV27 with TRBJ2-1; 11 nucleotides match TRBD2. The CDR3 spans 19 residues. Germline CDR1 reads MNHEY; CDR2 reads SMNVEV (reference sequence). After removal of 1 base from V and 0 bases from J, the junction contained 8 bases not matched to a gene. CDR3 DNA: TGTGCCAGCAGTTTATTTAGCGGGAGGGCCGGAAGCTCCTACAATGAGCAGTTCTTC. Protein product: CASSLFSGRAGSSYNEQFF.